This is a list of T cell receptor beta chains from one sample in a study of T-cell memory formation after mild COVID-19. TCRdb re-derived calls from the 5' RACE reads in MiXCR, one entry per CDR3 protein. The sample has around 200,000 distinct CDR3 sequences, about 18% seen once. Material for sequencing was PBMCs or a T cell subset sorted from them (not recorded which). All receptors derive from a man aged 18 to 29 who had mild COVID-19 (a few samples of this study predate the infection). Cell type and time point are not known. Both conserved end residues are part of each CDR3. A clone size is listed for some rows: how often the clone was seen (once, few, many), or a class if it is expanded.

J gene: TRBJ1-3
V gene: TRBV7-9
clone size: NA
CDR3 protein: CASSAQGGNTIYF

J gene: TRBJ2-7
V gene: TRBV5-1
clone size: few
CDR3 protein: CASSLATSYSYEQYF

J gene: TRBJ2-1
V gene: TRBV6-5
clone size: few
CDR3 protein: CASSNPGSSYNEQFF

J gene: TRBJ2-1
V gene: TRBV28
clone size: few
CDR3 protein: CASSFDSSYEQFF

J gene: TRBJ2-2
V gene: TRBV7-2
clone size: few
CDR3 protein: CASSHREGSANTGELFF

J gene: TRBJ2-1
V gene: TRBV4-2
clone size: few
CDR3 protein: CASSPRDSTYNEQFF

J gene: TRBJ1-2
V gene: TRBV7-9
clone size: few
CDR3 protein: CASSSTGGPLRGYTF

J gene: TRBJ1-2
V gene: TRBV7-2
clone size: many
CDR3 protein: CASSLGGRFYGYTF

J gene: TRBJ1-5
V gene: TRBV7-2
clone size: once
CDR3 protein: CASSGLFNQPQHF

J gene: TRBJ1-1
V gene: TRBV11-3
clone size: few
CDR3 protein: CASSLDINTEAFF

J gene: TRBJ2-3
V gene: TRBV4-1
clone size: few
CDR3 protein: CASSRGGLALAGDTQYF

J gene: TRBJ1-5
V gene: TRBV20-1
clone size: NA
CDR3 protein: CSAMHPNQPQHF

J gene: TRBJ2-3
V gene: TRBV12-3/TRBV12-4
clone size: few
CDR3 protein: CASRSDGDTQYF

J gene: TRBJ2-5
V gene: TRBV5-1
clone size: NA
CDR3 protein: CASSPGTSLETQYF

J gene: TRBJ2-5
V gene: TRBV7-2
clone size: few
CDR3 protein: CASSPPRTSGEQETQYF

J gene: TRBJ1-4
V gene: TRBV16
clone size: few
CDR3 protein: CASSPWTVEKLFF

J gene: TRBJ2-1
V gene: TRBV5-1
clone size: NA
CDR3 protein: CASSLVLNLAGAYNEQFF

J gene: TRBJ2-1
V gene: TRBV5-1
clone size: few
CDR3 protein: CASSLVAGSNEQFF

J gene: TRBJ1-1
V gene: TRBV20-1
clone size: NA
CDR3 protein: CSASWGGDTEAFF

J gene: TRBJ2-3
V gene: TRBV5-1
clone size: NA
CDR3 protein: CASSPRQEMDTQYF